One T cell receptor (beta chain) is described in this entry. The data derive from a study of beta chain features in type 1 diabetes. Turning to the study itself: In age, gender and cell yields, patients were similar to healthy donors.

The investigators reverse transcribed all of the isolated RNA, so they sequenced expressed TCRB transcripts. The data were produced by immunoSEQ multiplex PCR, yet TCRdb's version contains in-frame clones alone and is incomplete. The sample shows hundreds of thousands of clones, less than 10% of them seen only once. The sample comprised central memory CD4+ T cells from blood. The receptor's source is a woman under 30 in good health.

The CDR3 is CASSLVAQADSGNTIYF. The DNA of the CDR3 is TGTGCCAGCAGCTTAGTAGCACAGGCCGACTCTGGAAACACCATATATTTT. The chain carries TRBV7-6 and TRBJ1-3; D possibly corresponds to TRBD1 (5 bases). This CDR3 spans 17 amino acids. The V gene's germline CDR1 is SGHVS and CDR2 FNYEAQ. Trimming removed 1 base from V and 0 bases from J, with 13 bases in between.